A selection of T cell receptor beta chains follows, all from one sample in a study of blood T cell repertoires in COVID-19. TCRdb's table, derived via immunoSEQ multiplex PCR, lists solely in-frame clones and lacks some. The sample holds about 210,000 clones, approximately 82% seen once. Sequenced sample: peripheral blood. The receptors were sampled from a woman aged 40 to 49 with acute or convalescent COVID-19. Each CDR3 is given with its conserved first and last residue. Each record gives: V gene, D gene, J gene, clone size, CDR3 DNA, CDR3 protein. D genes are given only for firm matches. Some rows have no size entry. The others give once, few or many, or a class for an expanded clone.

V gene: TRBV20-1
D gene: TRBD2
J gene: TRBJ2-7
clone size: NA
CDR3 DNA: TGCAGTGCTAGAGGGGAGGGCGAGCAGTACTTC
CDR3 protein: CSARGEGEQYF

V gene: TRBV6-5
D gene: TRBD1
J gene: TRBJ2-1
clone size: NA
CDR3 DNA: TGTGCCAGCAGTTACCCCCCGGGACAGGGGGTTAATGAGCAGTTCTTC
CDR3 protein: CASSYPPGQGVNEQFF

V gene: TRBV6-5
D gene: TRBD1
J gene: TRBJ1-2
clone size: once
CDR3 DNA: TGTGCCAGTGAAACGGCCGGGACAGCTAACTATGGCTACACCTTC
CDR3 protein: CASETAGTANYGYTF

V gene: TRBV20-1
D gene: NA
J gene: TRBJ2-3
clone size: NA
CDR3 DNA: TGCAGTGCCGGCACAGATACGCAGTATTTT
CDR3 protein: CSAGTDTQYF

V gene: TRBV3-1/TRBV3-2
D gene: TRBD1
J gene: TRBJ1-3
clone size: NA
CDR3 DNA: TGTGCCAGCAGTAACAGGGGGCCTGGAAACACCATATATTTT
CDR3 protein: CASSNRGPGNTIYF

V gene: TRBV9
D gene: TRBD2
J gene: TRBJ2-7
clone size: NA
CDR3 DNA: TGTGCCAGGAGGGGGACTAGGGACGGCGAGCAGTACTTC
CDR3 protein: CARRGTRDGEQYF

V gene: TRBV7-2
D gene: TRBD1
J gene: TRBJ1-4
clone size: NA
CDR3 DNA: TGTGCCAGCAGCTCCTCCCAGGGGACAGTGGGAAAACTGTTTTTT
CDR3 protein: CASSSSQGTVGKLFF

V gene: TRBV27
D gene: NA
J gene: TRBJ2-1
clone size: once
CDR3 DNA: TGTGCCAGCAGTTTGGTACATGGCCGGGTCGATGAGCAGTTCTTC
CDR3 protein: CASSLVHGRVDEQFF

V gene: TRBV5-8
D gene: TRBD2
J gene: TRBJ2-3
clone size: NA
CDR3 DNA: TGTGCCAGCAGCACTCTAGCGGGGGGCACAGATACGCAGTATTTT
CDR3 protein: CASSTLAGGTDTQYF

V gene: TRBV27
D gene: NA
J gene: TRBJ2-5
clone size: NA
CDR3 DNA: TGTGCCAGCACCTTGGGGGAGGTGGACAAAGAGACCCAGTACTTC
CDR3 protein: CASTLGEVDKETQYF

V gene: TRBV10-1
D gene: NA
J gene: TRBJ2-7
clone size: few
CDR3 DNA: TGCGCCAGCAGTGAGTCCTATAAAGTCTCCTACGAGCAGTACTTC
CDR3 protein: CASSESYKVSYEQYF

V gene: TRBV7-3
D gene: TRBD2
J gene: TRBJ2-3
clone size: NA
CDR3 DNA: TGTGCCAGCAGCTTAGGGATACTAGCGGGCCGCACAGATACGCAGTATTTT
CDR3 protein: CASSLGILAGRTDTQYF

V gene: TRBV6-5
D gene: TRBD1
J gene: TRBJ1-1
clone size: once
CDR3 DNA: TGTGCCAGCAGTTACCACGGACAGGGCATGGGCACTGAAGCTTTCTTT
CDR3 protein: CASSYHGQGMGTEAFF

V gene: TRBV19
D gene: TRBD1
J gene: TRBJ1-5
clone size: NA
CDR3 DNA: TGTGCCCAGGGGTGGGACAGGGGGGGCAATCAGCCCCAGCATTTT
CDR3 protein: CAQGWDRGGNQPQHF

V gene: TRBV6-2/TRBV6-3
D gene: NA
J gene: TRBJ2-3
clone size: NA
CDR3 DNA: TGTGCCAGCAGTTACTCGACCGGCGGGTACACAGATACGCAGTATTTT
CDR3 protein: CASSYSTGGYTDTQYF

V gene: TRBV29-1
D gene: NA
J gene: TRBJ2-7
clone size: NA
CDR3 DNA: TGCAGCGTTCTCCTCCTAACAGGGGGGGCCTACGAGCAGTACTTC
CDR3 protein: CSVLLLTGGAYEQYF

V gene: TRBV7-2
D gene: NA
J gene: TRBJ2-7
clone size: NA
CDR3 DNA: TGTGCCAGCAGCTTAGCGTCCACAGACACCTACGAGCAGTACTTC
CDR3 protein: CASSLASTDTYEQYF